Each of the 5 T cell receptor beta chains below was sequenced from the same sample in a study of OX40 agonist ivuxolimab in advanced cancers. The library was prepared using the immunoSEQ multiplex PCR assay. This immuneACCESS table, as held by TCRdb, lists in-frame sequences with V and J called but not all clones. Of the missing ones, under half trace to an unresolved V gene in checked studies; the others have no known cause. The sample yields 65,000 to 90,000 clones; approximately 85% were counted once. The top ten clones comprise around 5.5% of the sample. Here the sequenced sample was CD4+ or CD8+ T cells sorted from blood, taken in a trial of the OX40 agonist ivuxolimab. These receptors were obtained from an adult with an advanced solid tumor such as melanoma, head and neck, liver or kidney cancer.

V gene TRBV19 combines with J gene TRBJ2-2; D perhaps matches TRBD1 (6 bases). Germline V gene lookup returns CDR1 LNHDA and CDR2 SQIVND (reference sequence). V lost 4 bases and J 4 bases, leaving 13 bases between the germline ends. The CDR3 is made up of 15 amino acids. CDR3: CASSTQTGTTGELFF. The CDR3 DNA follows: TGTGCCAGTAGTACACAAACAGGGACCACCGGGGAGCTGTTTTTT.

J is TRBJ2-5 and V is TRBV29-1, with a possible D match to TRBD2 (7 bases). CDR3 length equals 14 residues. Germline-derived CDR1 and CDR2 are SQVTM and ANQGSEA. Trimming cost V 7 bases and J 5 bases, with 20 bases left between them. CDR3 protein: CSAGRGSHGETQYF. CDR3 DNA: TGCAGCGCGGGGAGGGGGAGCCACGGGGAGACCCAGTACTTC.

CDR3 protein: CASSPLTRRDRGQETQYF. DNA for the CDR3: TGTGCCAGCAGCCCCCTAACTCGTAGGGACAGGGGCCAAGAGACCCAGTACTTC. V and J are TRBV7-3 and TRBJ2-5; 10 bases are a match to TRBD1. CDR3 length: 18 amino acids. V gave up 5 bases and J gave up 1 base; unmatched junction bases: 13. CDR1 and CDR2 from the germline V gene are SGHTA and FQGTGA.

The table lists this clone with a few counts. The rearrangement links TRBV18 to TRBJ1-1, with D maybe TRBD1 (6 bases). The CDR3 extends over 14 amino acids. The V gene's germline CDR1 is KGHSH and CDR2 LQKENI. V gave up 3 bases and J gave up 3 bases, with 11 bases separating them. CDR3 nucleotide sequence: TGTGCCAGCTCACCGGGACACCGGGACACTGAAGCTTTCTTT. As protein: CASSPGHRDTEAFF.

J is TRBJ2-7 and V is TRBV4-1; TRBD1 aligns across 8 bases. The CDR3 covers 15 residues. V shed 0 bases, J shed 3 bases, and the junction held 4 bases outside the gene matches. Looked up from germline, CDR1 is MGHRA and CDR2 is YSYEKL. The CDR3 nucleotides are TGCGCCAGCAGCCAAGATCAGGGGGCGTTCTACGAGCAGTACTTC. Residues: CASSQDQGAFYEQYF.